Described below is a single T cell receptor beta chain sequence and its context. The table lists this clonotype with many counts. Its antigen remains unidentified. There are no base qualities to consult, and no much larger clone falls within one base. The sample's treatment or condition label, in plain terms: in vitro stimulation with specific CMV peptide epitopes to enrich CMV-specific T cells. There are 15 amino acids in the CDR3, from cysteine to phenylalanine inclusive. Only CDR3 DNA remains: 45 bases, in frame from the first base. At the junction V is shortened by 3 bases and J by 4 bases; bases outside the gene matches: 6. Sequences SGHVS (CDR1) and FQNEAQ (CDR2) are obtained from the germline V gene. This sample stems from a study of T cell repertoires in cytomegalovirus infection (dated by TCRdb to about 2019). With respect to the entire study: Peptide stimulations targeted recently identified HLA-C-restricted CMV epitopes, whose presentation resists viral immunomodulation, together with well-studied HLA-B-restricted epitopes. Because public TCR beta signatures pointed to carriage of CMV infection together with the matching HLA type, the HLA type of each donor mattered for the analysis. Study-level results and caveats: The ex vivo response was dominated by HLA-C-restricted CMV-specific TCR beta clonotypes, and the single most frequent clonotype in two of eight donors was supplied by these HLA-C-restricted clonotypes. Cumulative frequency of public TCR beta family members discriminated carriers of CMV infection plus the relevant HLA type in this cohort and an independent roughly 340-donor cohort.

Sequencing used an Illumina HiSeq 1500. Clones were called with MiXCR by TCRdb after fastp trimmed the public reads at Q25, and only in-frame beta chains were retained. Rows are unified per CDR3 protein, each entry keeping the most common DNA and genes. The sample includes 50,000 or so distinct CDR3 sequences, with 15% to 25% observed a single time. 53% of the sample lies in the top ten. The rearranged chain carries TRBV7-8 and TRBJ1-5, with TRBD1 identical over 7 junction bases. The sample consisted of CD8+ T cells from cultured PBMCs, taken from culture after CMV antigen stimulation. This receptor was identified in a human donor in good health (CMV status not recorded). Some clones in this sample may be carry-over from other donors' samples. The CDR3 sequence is CASSFQGEWNQPQHF. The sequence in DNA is TGTGCCAGCAGCTTCCAGGGGGAATGGAATCAGCCCCAGCATTTT.